This note documents a single TCR beta chain sequence. These data are taken from a study of blood T cell repertoires in COVID-19. Across the study: Nucleic acid was either cDNA or gDNA, and it came from T cells, B-cell-depleted T cells, or PBMCs.

Authors' processing steps: Counts of nucleated cells, estimated from reference gene primer amplification, were obtained. Data came from immunoSEQ multiplex PCR; TCRdb stores just in-frame clones and leaves some out. V, J and clone size derive from that table, while D and trimming were established from the DNA sequence. The table lists 150,000 to 200,000 clones, roughly 78% of them singletons, with roughly 2.8% in the top ten. The junction had 5 bases not matched to a gene; V was cut back by 1 base and J by 4 bases. The CDR3 is 16 amino acids. Germline assignment: CDR1 KGHDR and CDR2 SFDVKD. The chain has TRBV24-1 and TRBJ2-1; TRBD2 aligns across 8 bases. The sequenced sample was peripheral blood. This clonotype originated in a woman of 80 years or more with active or convalescent COVID-19. The CDR3 sequence is CATSDLAERGYNEQFF. The CDR3 DNA follows: TGTGCCACCAGTGATTTAGCCGAGCGGGGGTACAATGAGCAGTTCTTC.